This TCR beta chain is from a study of blood T cell repertoires in COVID-19. At the level of the study: COVID-19 samples from acute and convalescent phases originated in the United States, Italy and Spain. In each case, the material was cDNA or gDNA derived from T cells, B-cell-depleted T cells, or PBMCs.

The length of the CDR3 is 15 residues. V was trimmed by 5 bases and J by 4 bases, leaving 17 bases between them. CDR1 is SEHNR and CDR2 is FQNEAQ in the germline V gene (reference sequence). This clone was observed once. Study processing details: Reference gene primers were amplified, and this amplification served to estimate nucleated cell counts. Using immunoSEQ multiplex PCR, the repertoire was profiled, and TCRdb retains in-frame clones only, with some absent. From that table come the V and J calls and clone size; the DNA was used to work out D and trimming. The table includes fewer than 150,000 clones, roughly 80% detected once.

The gene calls are TRBV7-9 and TRBJ1-2; D remains ambiguous. The material sequenced was peripheral blood. This TCR was sampled from a human donor in a cohort sampled during active COVID-19. The CDR3 DNA reads TGTGCCAGCAGCCAGCCCGCAGCGTACACCTATGGCTACACCTTC. Translation gives CASSQPAAYTYGYTF.